This T cell receptor (beta chain) was sequenced during a study of blood T cell repertoires in COVID-19. At the level of the study: Acute-phase and convalescent COVID-19 samples originated in the United States, Italy and Spain. In each case, the material was cDNA or gDNA derived from T cells, B-cell-depleted T cells, or PBMCs.

Assay used: immunoSEQ multiplex PCR; TCRdb lists only in-frame clones, some missing. The table has 350,000 or so clones, about 86% seen once. Per the germline V gene, CDR1 is SGHRS and CDR2 is YFSETQ. The CDR3 has 11 residues. The V gene lost 2 bases and the J gene lost 6 bases, with 6 bases spanning the gap. The clonotype comes from a man younger than 40 with active or convalescent COVID-19. The J gene is TRBJ2-7, the V gene TRBV5-1, with D uncertain. Sequencing was done on a sample of peripheral blood. The CDR3 here is CASSFNSEQYF. The CDR3 DNA reads TGCGCCAGCAGCTTTAACAGCGAGCAGTACTTC.